What follows is one T cell receptor (beta chain) and its context. The target antigen is unknown. This sample was taken from a study of vaccination effects on CD4 cells after COVID-19. CD4+ T cells specific for antigen were expanded with viral peptide pools by the ViraFEST assay before sequencing. Following 10 days of culture, CD4+ T cells were isolated. Participants received two doses of either the BNT162b2 or mRNA-1273 vaccine. Profiled with immunoSEQ multiplex PCR; TCRdb holds only in-frame clones, not every one. The sample includes 70,000 to 95,000 clones, roughly 73% of them seen just once. Germline CDR1 is KGHDR and CDR2 is SFDVKD. Trimming at V came to 9 bases and at J to 0 bases, leaving 7 bases not matched to a gene. This CDR3 is 16 amino acids long.

This receptor was identified in a human donor who received a COVID-19 vaccine. The J gene is TRBJ2-2, the V gene TRBV24-1; TRBD2 matches at 9 bases. Sample: CD4+ T cells from PBMCs cultured with HCoV-OC43 spike peptides, taken after COVID-19 vaccination. The sample's subset: HCoV-OC43 spike overlapping peptide pool stimulation. CDR3 amino acids: CATGSSGGPNTGELFF. The DNA for the CDR3 is TGTGCCACCGGGAGTAGCGGGGGTCCGAACACCGGGGAGCTGTTTTTT.